A selection of T cell receptor beta chains follows, all from one sample in a study of OX40 agonist ivuxolimab in advanced cancers. Here immunoSEQ multiplex PCR was the method, and the copy in TCRdb shows in-frame clones only, minus some. The sample lists roughly 73,000 clones, almost 90% occurring once. This specimen was CD4+ or CD8+ T cells sorted from blood, taken in a trial of the OX40 agonist ivuxolimab. The receptors shown here come from an adult with an advanced solid tumor such as melanoma, head and neck, liver or kidney cancer. CDR3s include the opening cysteine and the closing phenylalanine or tryptophan. D genes are given only for firm matches. Rows give clone size only sometimes, using once, few, many, or a class for an expanded clone.

-	-	TRBJ1-2	TRBV7-6	CASSLARGYGYTF	TGTGCCAGCAGCTTAGCCAGGGGCTATGGCTACACCTTC
-	-	TRBJ2-2	TRBV7-2	CASSTYLIRPGELFF	TGTGCCAGCAGCACGTACCTGATCAGGCCCGGGGAGCTGTTTTTT
-	-	TRBJ1-3	TRBV6-4	CASSERFGTEYSGNTIYF	TGTGCCAGCAGTGAACGATTCGGGACCGAATACTCTGGAAACACCATATATTTT
TRBD1	-	TRBJ2-7	TRBV5-1	CASSTDRDEQYF	TGCGCCAGCAGCACGGACAGGGACGAGCAGTACTTC
-	-	TRBJ2-1	TRBV7-9	CASRGGGPHRNEQFF	TGTGCCAGCAGAGGTGGGGGGCCTCACCGCAATGAGCAGTTCTTC
-	-	TRBJ1-4	TRBV28	CASRKPTVEKLFF	TGTGCCAGCAGAAAGCCGACAGTTGAAAAACTGTTTTTT
TRBD2	once	TRBJ2-3	TRBV30	CAWRRAGGTDTQYF	TGTGCCTGGAGGAGGGCGGGAGGCACAGATACGCAGTATTTT
TRBD1	-	TRBJ1-5	TRBV6-6	CATRDRDSNQPQHF	TGTGCCACCAGAGACAGGGATAGCAATCAGCCCCAGCATTTT
TRBD2	-	TRBJ2-1	TRBV14	CASSGVSRDYSYNEQFF	TGTGCCAGCAGTGGGGTGTCCCGGGACTATAGCTACAATGAGCAGTTCTTC
TRBD1	-	TRBJ1-3	TRBV5-4	CASSLGQGLSGNTIYF	TGTGCCAGCAGCTTGGGACAGGGCTTATCTGGAAACACCATATATTTT
TRBD1	-	TRBJ1-4	TRBV11-2	CASSRGTAREKLFF	TGTGCCAGCAGTAGGGGGACAGCCCGTGAAAAACTGTTTTTT
-	few	TRBJ1-1	TRBV5-1	CASSLEGRTEAFF	TGCGCCAGCAGCTTGGAAGGGAGGACTGAAGCTTTCTTT
-	once	TRBJ2-7	TRBV11-3	CASSVGRALVYEQYF	TGTGCCAGCAGCGTGGGCAGGGCCCTAGTCTACGAGCAGTACTTC
-	-	TRBJ2-6	TRBV6-5	CASCLESGANVLTF	TGTGCCAGCTGTCTTGAATCTGGGGCCAACGTCCTGACTTTC
TRBD1	-	TRBJ2-3	TRBV2	CASSVQGADTQYF	TGTGCCAGCAGTGTCCAGGGGGCAGATACGCAGTATTTT
TRBD1	-	TRBJ2-5	TRBV6-1	CASSDGIGTGQETQYF	TGTGCCAGCAGTGACGGGATAGGGACAGGACAAGAGACCCAGTACTTC
TRBD1	-	TRBJ2-7	TRBV5-1	CASSLTGAVSYEQYF	TGCGCCAGCAGCTTGACAGGGGCCGTCTCCTACGAGCAGTACTTC
-	-	TRBJ1-5	TRBV28	CASSLSDAQPQHF	TGTGCCAGCAGTTTATCGGATGCTCAGCCCCAGCATTTT
-	once	TRBJ1-5	TRBV28	CASSQGSNQPQHF	TGTGCCAGCAGCCAGGGTAGCAATCAGCCCCAGCATTTT
-	-	TRBJ1-2	TRBV18	CASSIFDRGDYGYTF	TGTGCCAGCTCAATTTTTGATAGGGGTGACTATGGCTACACCTTC
-	-	TRBJ2-6	TRBV4-3	CASSQGRGISSGANVLTF	TGCGCCAGCAGCCAAGGTAGAGGGATTAGCTCTGGGGCCAACGTCCTGACTTTC
TRBD2	-	TRBJ2-1	TRBV5-6	CASSLAGAINEQFF	TGTGCCAGCAGCTTAGCGGGAGCGATCAATGAGCAGTTCTTC
-	-	TRBJ2-7	TRBV6-1	CASRGAEGYEQYF	TGTGCCAGCAGGGGGGCCGAAGGCTACGAGCAGTACTTC
-	once	TRBJ1-5	TRBV4-2	CASSPRDGDNQPQHF	TGTGCCAGCAGCCCCCGGGACGGCGACAATCAGCCCCAGCATTTT
TRBD2	-	TRBJ2-7	TRBV28	CASSLYASLAGYEQYF	TGTGCCAGCAGTTTATACGCGAGCCTAGCGGGCTACGAGCAGTACTTC
-	-	TRBJ1-1	TRBV5-4	CASSLEGLNTEAFF	TGTGCCAGCAGCTTGGAAGGGTTGAACACTGAAGCTTTCTTT
-	-	TRBJ2-2	TRBV7-3	CASSLRDPNTGELFF	TGTGCCAGCAGCTTAAGGGACCCGAACACCGGGGAGCTGTTTTTT
-	-	TRBJ2-2	TRBV28	CASSSGRLTGELFF	TGTGCCAGCAGCTCTGGACGGCTCACCGGGGAGCTGTTTTTT
-	once	TRBJ1-1	TRBV27	CASSLFGGAPTEAFF	TGTGCCAGCAGTTTATTTGGGGGGGCGCCCACTGAAGCTTTCTTT
-	-	TRBJ1-4	TRBV6-6	CASSYSSTGHEKLFF	TGTGCCAGCAGTTACTCATCGACAGGACATGAAAAACTGTTTTTT
-	-	TRBJ1-5	TRBV6-1	CASSGGGRDDQPQHF	TGTGCCAGCAGTGGAGGGGGTAGGGATGATCAGCCCCAGCATTTT
TRBD1	-	TRBJ1-2	TRBV7-9	CASSPTGGGYTF	TGTGCCAGCAGCCCTACAGGGGGAGGCTACACCTTC
-	-	TRBJ2-3	TRBV5-1	CASSLSGGLSTDTQYF	TGCGCCAGCAGCTTGTCCGGGGGGCTAAGCACAGATACGCAGTATTTT
TRBD1	few	TRBJ1-2	TRBV7-2	CASSLDRGAWGYTF	TGTGCCAGCAGCTTAGACAGGGGAGCATGGGGCTACACCTTC
TRBD1	-	TRBJ1-6	TRBV29-1	CSVTTGDNSPLHF	TGCAGCGTGACGACAGGGGATAATTCACCCCTCCACTTT
-	few	TRBJ1-1	TRBV29-1	CSVELAGGNTEAFF	TGCAGCGTTGAATTAGCGGGGGGGAACACTGAAGCTTTCTTT
-	-	TRBJ1-1	TRBV7-8	CASSFGAGRAFF	TGTGCCAGCAGCTTTGGGGCAGGTCGAGCTTTCTTT
-	few	TRBJ2-5	TRBV29-1	CSGQGGGRETQYF	TGCAGCGGTCAAGGGGGGGGACGGGAGACCCAGTACTTC
-	once	TRBJ2-5	TRBV7-2	CASSFLSSQETQYF	TGTGCCAGCAGCTTTTTATCCAGCCAAGAGACCCAGTACTTC
-	-	TRBJ2-5	TRBV11-3	CASSLGGRETQYF	TGTGCCAGCAGCCTCGGGGGAAGAGAGACCCAGTACTTC
TRBD2	-	TRBJ2-1	TRBV5-1	CASSLRPTSGVSYNEQFF	TGCGCCAGCAGCTTGCGCCCGACTAGCGGGGTCTCCTACAATGAGCAGTTCTTC
-	-	TRBJ2-3	TRBV29-1	CSVEGATSTDTQYF	TGCAGCGTTGAAGGGGCGACTAGCACAGATACGCAGTATTTT
TRBD1	-	TRBJ2-3	TRBV6-5	CASSYSGTGADTQYF	TGTGCCAGCAGTTACTCCGGGACAGGGGCAGATACGCAGTATTTT
-	-	TRBJ2-5	TRBV6-5	CATIGSLGETQYF	TGTGCCACCATCGGGAGTTTAGGGGAGACCCAGTACTTC
TRBD2	-	TRBJ2-1	TRBV7-2	CASSLGGLALNEQFF	TGTGCCAGCAGCTTAGGAGGACTAGCGCTCAATGAGCAGTTCTTC
TRBD1	-	TRBJ2-7	TRBV7-2	CASRKGQEPTQYF	TGTGCCAGCAGGAAAGGACAGGAACCAACGCAGTACTTC
TRBD1	-	TRBJ2-1	TRBV4-3	CASSQDRAGGRGNEQFF	TGCGCCAGCAGCCAAGATCGGGCAGGGGGCCGCGGCAATGAGCAGTTCTTC
-	-	TRBJ1-6	TRBV5-1	CASSLAAGEGTPLHF	TGCGCCAGCAGCTTGGCCGCAGGGGAAGGGACACCCCTCCACTTT
-	-	TRBJ1-4	TRBV30	CAWRPDREKLFF	TGTGCCTGGAGACCAGACAGGGAAAAACTGTTTTTT
TRBD1	once	TRBJ1-2	TRBV2	CASQGQGGYGYTF	TGTGCCAGCCAAGGACAGGGGGGCTATGGCTACACCTTC
TRBD1	-	TRBJ1-4	TRBV19	CASSMGQNEKLFF	TGTGCCAGTAGTATGGGACAGAATGAAAAACTGTTTTTT
-	-	TRBJ1-5	TRBV19	CASSIDGTYNQPQHF	TGTGCCAGTAGTATAGATGGTACCTACAATCAGCCCCAGCATTTT
TRBD2	-	TRBJ2-1	TRBV19	CASSIVARPSGGLNNEQFF	TGTGCCAGTAGTATAGTAGCGAGGCCTAGCGGGGGCCTCAACAATGAGCAGTTCTTC
TRBD2	-	TRBJ2-2	TRBV5-1	CASSSAGGGTGELFF	TGCGCCAGCAGCTCGGCGGGAGGAGGAACCGGGGAGCTGTTTTTT
-	-	TRBJ1-2	TRBV5-1	CASSQGQGYSGYTF	TGCGCCAGCAGTCAGGGGCAGGGATATAGCGGCTACACCTTC
TRBD1	-	TRBJ2-1	TRBV5-1	CASSGTGGAYNEQFF	TGCGCCAGCAGCGGGACAGGGGGCGCGTACAATGAGCAGTTCTTC
TRBD1	-	TRBJ2-7	TRBV27	CASSFWDRSYEQYF	TGTGCCAGCAGTTTTTGGGACAGGTCCTACGAGCAGTACTTC
-	few	TRBJ2-2	TRBV6-4	CASRTPLTGELFF	TGTGCCAGCAGAACCCCTCTCACCGGGGAGCTGTTTTTT
-	-	TRBJ2-3	TRBV29-1	CSVEDPSDYTDTQYF	TGCAGCGTTGAAGATCCTTCGGACTATACAGATACGCAGTATTTT
TRBD2	-	TRBJ2-3	TRBV6-1	CASSRAGGSTDTQYF	TGTGCCAGCAGTCGAGCCGGGGGGAGCACAGATACGCAGTATTTT